These 4 T cell receptor beta chains originate from one sample sequenced in a study of blood T cell repertoires in COVID-19. TCRdb keeps only in-frame clones here, not all; method: immunoSEQ multiplex PCR. The sample shows around 150,000 clones, approximately 79% of them seen only once. Source material: peripheral blood. Every receptor here comes from a woman in her thirties or forties with COVID-19, enrolled during active disease.

V and J are TRBV6-1 and TRBJ1-5; D is unclear. CDR1 is MNHNS, CDR2 SASEGT, per germline. V was trimmed by 1 base and J by 3 bases, leaving 7 bases between them. The CDR3 is 14 amino acids. CDR3 sequence (DNA): TGTGCCAGCAGTGAAGGGAGGAACAATCAGCCCCAGCATTTT. Its translation: CASSEGRNNQPQHF.

This chain links TRBV10-3 with TRBJ2-6; maybe TRBD1 (6 bases). Trimming shortened V by 4 bases and J by 4 bases, and 11 bases separated the two germline ends. CDR1 and CDR2 (germline): ENHRY, SYGVKD. The CDR3 contains 15 residues. Written as DNA, the CDR3 is TGTGCCATCAGTGCGGACAGTACCGGGGCCAACGTCCTGACTTTC. This gives the protein CAISADSTGANVLTF.

The chain is built from TRBV11-1 and TRBJ1-2; 8 bases fit TRBD1. Trimming took 3 bases from V and 5 from J; bases not matched to a gene: 5. Germline CDR1 SGHAT, CDR2 FQDESV (reference sequence). The CDR3 is 14 amino acids. CDR3 DNA: TGTGCCAGCAGCTTCGGACAGGGTACTTATGGCTACACCTTC. Amino acids: CASSFGQGTYGYTF.

In DNA, the CDR3 is TGTGCCAGCAGCGGCAGACAGGGGCCGATCACTGAAGCTTTCTTT. It is translated as CASSGRQGPITEAFF. V and J are TRBV7-9 and TRBJ1-1, with 8 bases matching TRBD1. There are 15 residues in the CDR3. V trimming: 5 bases; J trimming: 4 bases; junction bases outside the gene matches: 9. Looked up from germline, CDR1 is SEHNR and CDR2 is FQNEAQ (reference sequence).